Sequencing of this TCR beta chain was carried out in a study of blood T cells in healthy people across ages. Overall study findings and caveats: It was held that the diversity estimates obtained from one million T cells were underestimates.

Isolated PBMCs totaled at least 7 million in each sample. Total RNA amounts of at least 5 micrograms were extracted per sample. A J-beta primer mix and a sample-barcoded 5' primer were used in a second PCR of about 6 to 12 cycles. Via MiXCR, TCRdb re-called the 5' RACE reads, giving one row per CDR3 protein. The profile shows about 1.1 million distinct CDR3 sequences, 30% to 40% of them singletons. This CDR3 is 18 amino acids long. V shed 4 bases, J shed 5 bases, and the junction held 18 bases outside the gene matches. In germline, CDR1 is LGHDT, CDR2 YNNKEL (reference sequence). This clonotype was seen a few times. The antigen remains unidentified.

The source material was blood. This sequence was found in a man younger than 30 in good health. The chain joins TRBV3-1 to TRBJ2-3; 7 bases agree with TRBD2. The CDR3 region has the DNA TGTGCCAGCAGCCCATACCAGACTAGCTACTCGAGGAGAGATACGCAGTATTTT. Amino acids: CASSPYQTSYSRRDTQYF.